These 27 T cell receptor beta chains share one sample of origin, sequenced in a study of Graves' ophthalmopathy and Graves' hyperthyroidism. Transcripts of RNA were the source for amplifying TCR beta CDR3 regions. Second-round multiplex PCR came after first-round RT-PCR with HTBI primers. TCRdb called the multiplex PCR reads again in MiXCR, with one record for every CDR3 protein. Here the sample spans 350,000 to 450,000 distinct CDR3 sequences, around 21% being singletons. The sequenced sample consisted of peripheral blood. The receptors derive from a woman aged 18-29 years with stable Graves' hyperthyroidism.

This clonotype was found a few times. The CDR3 is CASSLDLTPKGETQYF. The CDR3 DNA sequence: TGTGCCAGCAGTTTAGACCTGACCCCCAAGGGAGAGACCCAGTACTTC. The gene calls are TRBV28 and TRBJ2-5; unclear D gene. This CDR3 region has 16 residues. V dropped 2 bases and J dropped 4 bases, with 17 bases sitting between them. Germline V gene sequence: CDR1 MDHEN, CDR2 SYDVKM.

The V and J genes are TRBV12-3 or TRBV12-4 and TRBJ1-5; TRBD1 might be the D (5 bases). V was shortened by 3 bases and J by 3 bases, with 6 bases between the two germline ends. The CDR3 runs 13 residues. As DNA, the CDR3 is TGTGCCAGCAGTTTGACAGTCAATCAGCCCCAGCATTTT. The encoded protein is CASSLTVNQPQHF.

This clonotype occurred a few times. This may stem from a read error, because a much larger clone lies one nucleotide away. CDR3 protein: CASSLVPDSHQETKYF. The CDR3, as DNA: TGTGCCAGCAGCTTGGTTCCGGACAGTCACCAAGAGACCAAGTACTTC. V usage is TRBV5-6 and J usage is TRBJ2-5, with D tentatively TRBD1 (6 bases). The CDR3 has 16 amino acids. Germline CDR1 reads SGHDT; CDR2 reads YYEEEE.

The V call is TRBV27, the J call TRBJ2-7, with TRBD1 matching 9 bases. CDR1 and CDR2 from the germline V gene are MNHEY and SMNVEV (reference sequence). This CDR3 has 14 amino acids. V lost 5 bases to trimming and J lost 4 bases; unmatched junction nucleotides: 6. CDR3 in amino acids: CASSVTGGLYEQYF. The CDR3 coding sequence is TGTGCCAGCAGTGTGACAGGGGGTTTGTACGAGCAGTACTTC.

The sample holds many counts of this clonotype. The gene calls are TRBV20-1 and TRBJ2-7; TRBD2 matches at 11 bases. V shed 1 base and J 1 base; nucleotides not matched to a gene: 15. The germline V gene has CDR1 DFQATT and CDR2 SNEGSKA (reference sequence). This CDR3 has 19 residues. CDR3 in DNA: TGCAGTGCTAGAGGGCGGCTAGCGGGAGGCCTTTACAATTCCTACGAGCAGTACTTC. This encodes CSARGRLAGGLYNSYEQYF.

At least ten counts were recorded for this clonotype. This rearrangement joins TRBV27 to TRBJ1-6; TRBD1 agrees at 7 bases. After removal of 7 bases from V and 7 bases from J, the junction contained 4 bases not matched to a gene. CDR1 is MNHEY and CDR2 is SMNVEV in the germline V gene (reference sequence). This CDR3 has 13 residues. The CDR3 reads CASTGRGNSPLHF. The DNA of the CDR3 is TGTGCCAGCACAGGCAGGGGGAATTCACCCCTCCACTTT.

This clonotype has a handful of counts. The chain employs TRBV30 and TRBJ2-5, with 12 bases lining up with TRBD1. Unmatched junction bases numbered 7, after V lost 2 bases and J lost 9 bases. The CDR3 extends over 14 amino acids. The germline V gene encodes CDR1 GTSNPN and CDR2 SVGIG (reference sequence). The CDR3 DNA is TGTGCCTGGAGTAGGGACAGGGGGCGGTTGGCCCAGTACTTC. Translating it yields CAWSRDRGRLAQYF.

The table lists this clonotype with many counts. This rearrangement joins TRBV20-1 to TRBJ1-2; no clear D gene. The V end was cut by 5 bases, the J end by 4 bases, with 14 bases between. From germline, CDR1 is DFQATT and CDR2 SNEGSKA (reference sequence). The CDR3 totals 13 residues. CDR3 sequence (DNA): TGCAGTGCTCAGTGGGCACTTAGCTATGGCTACACCTTC. Translation: CSAQWALSYGYTF.

This chain connects TRBV30 to TRBJ1-1, with no clear D. This CDR3 is 12 amino acids long. CDR1 is GTSNPN and CDR2 is SVGIG in the germline V gene (reference sequence). The germline V and J ends were trimmed by 1 base and 1 base, with 4 bases remaining between them. CDR3 protein: CAWSEQNTEAFF. The CDR3 nucleotides read TGTGCCTGGAGTGAGCAGAACACTGAAGCTTTCTTT.

Ten or more counts support this clonotype. The genes are TRBV29-1 and TRBJ2-7, with 9 bases that match TRBD1. The CDR3 extends over 13 amino acids. V was pared by 6 bases and J by 3 bases, with 6 bases of the junction left unmatched. CDR1 SQVTM and CDR2 ANQGSEA come from the germline V gene. The CDR3 sequence is CSVAGQGNYEQYF. The CDR3 nucleotides read TGCAGCGTCGCGGGACAGGGAAACTACGAGCAGTACTTC.

This clonotype was seen many times. The chain employs TRBV4-2 and TRBJ2-7; D is undetermined. V was trimmed by 4 bases and J by 6 bases, leaving 16 bases between them. The CDR3 contains 14 residues. CDR1 is LGHNA and CDR2 is YNFKEQ in the germline V gene. This CDR3 is CASSLERAHPEQYF. As DNA, the CDR3 is TGTGCCAGCAGCCTAGAACGGGCCCACCCCGAGCAGTACTTC.

The chain recombines TRBV7-9 with TRBJ1-1; possibly TRBD1 for D (5 bases). Trimming removed 2 bases at V and 5 bases at J, with 15 bases between. CDR3 length: 15 amino acids. CDR1 SEHNR and CDR2 FQNEAQ come from the germline V gene (reference sequence). CDR3 nucleotide sequence: TGTGCCAGCAGCTTAAACAAGGCTGGGACTACTGAAGCTTTCTTT. Protein sequence: CASSLNKAGTTEAFF. Using reference TRBV7-9 and TRBJ1-1 for the parts outside the CDR3, the full variable domain is DTGVSQNPRHKITKRGQNVTFRCDPISEHNRLYWYRQTLGQGPEFLTYFQNEAQLEKSRLLSDRFSAERPKGSFSTLEIQRTEQGDSAMYLCASSLNKAGTTEAFFGQGTRLTVV.

This clonotype came up many times. The gene calls are TRBV6-2 or TRBV6-3 and TRBJ1-5; 7 bases match TRBD1. CDR1 and CDR2 (germline): MNHEY, SVGEGT. J gave up 4 bases and V 2 bases, and 8 bases lay outside the gene matches. This CDR3 is built from 16 residues. In DNA, the CDR3 is TGTGCCAGCAGTTACGAGGAGACAGGGACGAATCAGCCCCAGCATTTT. Amino acids: CASSYEETGTNQPQHF.

This clonotype was recorded many times. The chain employs TRBV6-2 or TRBV6-3 and TRBJ1-2; 8 positions agree with TRBD1. V gave up 8 bases and J gave up 5 bases; unmatched junction bases: 4. CDR3 length: 12 residues. Germline CDR1 is MNHEY and CDR2 is SVGEGT. The CDR3 DNA reads as TGTGCCAGCGGGACAGGCGTTTATGGCTACACCTTC. As protein: CASGTGVYGYTF.

This clonotype was counted many times. This chain connects TRBV10-3 to TRBJ2-7, with D perhaps TRBD1 (6 bases). This CDR3 is 14 amino acids long. Germline CDR1 ENHRY, CDR2 SYGVKD. V shed 7 bases and J shed 3 bases, with 16 bases lying between them. CDR3 bases: TGTGCCATCAACCCTACAGGACAGATCTACGAGCAGTACTTC. Its translation is CAINPTGQIYEQYF.

This clonotype was detected once. The chain combines TRBV6-1 with TRBJ2-5; TRBD1 matches 8 bases. This CDR3 contains 14 residues. V lost 5 bases to trimming and J lost 5 bases; unmatched junction nucleotides: 7. From germline, CDR1 is MNHNS and CDR2 SASEGT. In DNA form, the CDR3 reads TGTGCCAGCAGTACGACAGGGGTTGCGGAGACCCAGTACTTC. Translated: CASSTTGVAETQYF.

In this sample, this clonotype turned up many times. The V and J genes are TRBV11-1 and TRBJ2-7, with 12 bases lining up with TRBD1. V was clipped by 5 bases and J by 2 bases; unmatched bases: 10. This CDR3 comprises 17 residues. Germline CDR1 reads SGHAT; CDR2 reads FQDESV (reference sequence). Written as DNA, the CDR3 is TGTGCCAGCAGCCCCGAGGGGGGACAGGGGGCCACCTACGAGCAGTACTTC. It translates to CASSPEGGQGATYEQYF.

This clonotype was seen repeatedly, ten times or more. The chain carries TRBV6-1 and TRBJ2-5; perhaps TRBD1 as D (5 bases). V lost 7 bases and J lost 4, with 7 bases in between. Germline V lookup: CDR1 MNHNS, CDR2 SASEGT. The CDR3 contains 11 residues. The chain's CDR3 is CASTRAETQYF. In nucleotides, the CDR3 is TGTGCCAGCACCAGGGCAGAGACCCAGTACTTC.

This clonotype turned up a few times. V gene TRBV19 combines with J gene TRBJ1-1, with TRBD1 as a possible D gene (5 bases). The CDR3 runs 14 residues. Germline-derived CDR1 and CDR2 are LNHDA and SQIVND (reference sequence). V gave up 9 bases and J gave up 1 base, with 15 bases separating them. This CDR3 reads CASCSTARNTEAFF. DNA of the CDR3: TGTGCCAGCTGCTCGACAGCGAGGAACACTGAAGCTTTCTTT.

This clonotype came up many times. This rearrangement joins TRBV11-2 to TRBJ1-2, with D uncertain. V gave up 3 bases and J gave up 7 bases, with 6 bases separating them. Germline V gene lookup returns CDR1 SGHAT and CDR2 FQNNGV. The CDR3 is 11 residues long. As DNA, the CDR3 is TGTGCCAGCAGCTTTTTCGGTGGCTACACCTTC. The encoded protein is CASSFFGGYTF.

This clonotype has just a few counts. The CDR3, as DNA: TGTGCCAGCACCCAGACGGCACAGGGCCGTGGTTACGAGCAGTACTTC. Its protein product is CASTQTAQGRGYEQYF. The rearrangement links TRBV11-1 to TRBJ2-7, with a tentative D call TRBD1 (6 bases). V was pared by 7 bases and J by 4 bases, with 23 bases between. The germline V gene has CDR1 SGHAT and CDR2 FQDESV (reference sequence). The CDR3 consists of 16 residues. The whole variable domain, remainder taken from reference TRBV11-1 and TRBJ2-7, is EAEVAQSPRYKITEKSQAVAFWCDPISGHATLYWYRQILGQGPELLVQFQDESVVDDSQLPKDRFSAERLKGVDSTLKIQPAELGDSAMYLCASTQTAQGRGYEQYFGPGTRLTVT.

This clonotype has a count of ten or more. This CDR3 is CASEWGLNTGELFF. The CDR3, as DNA: TGCGCCAGCGAGTGGGGCCTTAACACCGGGGAGCTGTTTTTT. The V gene is TRBV5-1, the J gene TRBJ2-2, with D possibly matching TRBD1 (5 bases). The CDR3 is 14 residues long. Germline V gives CDR1 SGHRS, CDR2 YFSETQ. V lost 7 bases, J lost 2 bases, and 12 bases lay in between. Full variable domain (remainder filled in from reference TRBV5-1 and TRBJ2-2): KAGVTQTPRYLIKTRGQQVTLSCSPISGHRSVSWYQQTPGQGLQFLFEYFSETQRNKGNFPGRFSGRQFSNSRSEMNVSTLELGDSALYLCASEWGLNTGELFFGEGSRLTVL.

In its sample, this clonotype was seen many times. This chain uses TRBV12-3 or TRBV12-4 with TRBJ1-1, with 7 bases fitting TRBD1. This CDR3 region has 15 residues. V shed 4 bases and J 0 bases; nucleotides not matched to a gene: 5. The CDR3 is CASSSSDRVNTEAFF. In nucleotides, the CDR3 is TGTGCCAGCAGTTCGTCCGACAGGGTGAACACTGAAGCTTTCTTT.

This clonotype was counted only a few times. V and J are TRBV12-3 or TRBV12-4 and TRBJ2-1; possibly TRBD1 or TRBD2 for D (5 bases each). The CDR3 loop spans 14 amino acids. Trimming took off 7 bases at V and 5 bases at J, with 15 bases between the two ends. This CDR3 reads CASTLGLANNEQFF. In DNA form, the CDR3 reads TGTGCCAGCACCCTGGGGCTAGCTAACAATGAGCAGTTCTTC.

CDR3 residues: CASSQYRQGSRETQYF. The CDR3 region has the DNA TGCGCCAGCAGCCAATACCGCCAGGGTTCGAGGGAGACCCAGTACTTC. The chain is built from TRBV4-1 and TRBJ2-5; D may be TRBD1 (5 bases). The V gene lost 2 bases and the J gene lost 5 bases, with 18 bases spanning the gap. Germline CDR1 MGHRA, CDR2 YSYEKL. The CDR3 has 16 amino acids.

The chain employs TRBV18 and TRBJ2-7; D might be TRBD2 (6 bases). CDR1 is KGHSH and CDR2 is LQKENI in the germline V gene. The CDR3 is made up of 13 amino acids. Trimming took off 7 bases at V and 6 bases at J, with 16 bases between the two ends. The CDR3 loop is CASFPGEMGEQYF. The CDR3 DNA reads TGTGCCAGCTTCCCGGGGGAGATGGGCGAGCAGTACTTC. The variable domain in full, completed from reference TRBV18 and TRBJ2-7, reads NAGVMQNPRHLVRRRGQEARLRCSPMKGHSHVYWYRQLPEEGLKFMVYLQKENIIDESGMPKERFSAEFPKEGPSILRIQQVVRGDSAAYFCASFPGEMGEQYFGPGTRLTVT.

This clonotype has at least ten counts. The chain is built from TRBV5-1 and TRBJ1-2, with 8 bases that match TRBD1. Germline V gene sequence: CDR1 SGHRS, CDR2 YFSETQ. Germline trimming cut 5 bases from V and 7 bases from J; bases unmatched to any gene: 10. The CDR3 contains 14 residues. The CDR3 DNA sequence: TGCGCCAGCAGGCCCGGGACAGGTGAAAGTGGCTACACCTTC. Translating gives CASRPGTGESGYTF. The variable domain in full, completed from reference TRBV5-1 and TRBJ1-2, reads KAGVTQTPRYLIKTRGQQVTLSCSPISGHRSVSWYQQTPGQGLQFLFEYFSETQRNKGNFPGRFSGRQFSNSRSEMNVSTLELGDSALYLCASRPGTGESGYTFGSGTRLTVV.